This TCR beta chain stems from a study of cytomegalovirus exposure and HLA in healthy donors. Whole-study findings and limits: Accurate HLA-A and HLA-B prediction from TCR beta sequences was reported for most subjects. The study designated some 180 TCR beta chains cytomegalovirus-associated.

60 Vbeta and 13 Jbeta primers were used in PCR. The data were produced by immunoSEQ multiplex PCR, yet TCRdb's version contains in-frame clones alone and is incomplete. The sample shows some 170,000 clones, about 81% of them seen only once. To note about this clone: Its specificity is not known.

The sequence was obtained from a woman in her late teens or twenties in good health and CMV-seronegative. Sample: PBMCs.

The CDR3 region is CASSPQPETGGAGEKLFF. The DNA of the CDR3 is TGTGCCAGCTCACCCCAACCCGAGACAGGGGGCGCCGGTGAAAAACTGTTTTTT. The chain carries TRBV18 and TRBJ1-4; TRBD1 matches at 10 bases. The CDR3 consists of 18 residues. Germline CDR1 is KGHSH and CDR2 is LQKENI. Trimming took 3 bases from V and 7 from J; bases not matched to a gene: 14.